This T cell receptor beta chain was sequenced for a study of a mutant IDH1 vaccine in newly diagnosed glioma. This sample's time point: week 35, safety follow-up. All doses held 300 ug of mutant IDH1 20-mer peptide, with topical imiquimod. As to this clone: Antigen unknown.

Only in-frame clones appear in the TCRdb table, and some are missing; sequencing was by immunoSEQ multiplex PCR. In the table there are about 54,000 clones, approximately 81% of which are singletons. Trimming removed 3 bases at V and 3 bases at J, with 8 bases between. CDR3 length: 13 amino acids. Germline CDR1 and CDR2: SGHNT and YYREEE (reference sequence). The sequence was obtained from a woman between 18 and 30 years old with glioma. The specimen comprised PBMCs, sampled from a glioma patient whose treatment included an IDH1 peptide vaccine. The chain links TRBV5-4 to TRBJ2-3; D uncertain. CDR3 protein: CASSSRVTDTQYF. The CDR3 bases are TGTGCCAGCAGCTCCCGGGTTACAGATACGCAGTATTTT.